Shown below are 29 T cell receptor beta chains from a single sample sequenced in a study of blood T cell repertoires in COVID-19. Sequencing used immunoSEQ multiplex PCR; TCRdb keeps in-frame clones, though not all of them. The table lists about 98,000 clones, approximately 80% of them singletons. The sequenced sample was peripheral blood. These receptors were taken from a man aged 55 to 70 with active or convalescent COVID-19.

The sample holds many counts of this clone. The chain combines TRBV27 with TRBJ1-5, with D uncertain. The V end was cut by 7 bases, the J end by 9 bases, with 13 bases between. Germline CDR1 and CDR2: MNHEY and SMNVEV (reference sequence). CDR3 length equals 12 residues. The CDR3: CASKTGGGPQHF. CDR3 bases: TGTGCCAGCAAGACGGGCGGAGGGCCCCAGCATTTT.

This sequence joins TRBV7-2 and TRBJ2-7; 8 bases map to TRBD2. Germline V lookup: CDR1 SGHTA, CDR2 FQGNSA. V was pared by 5 bases and J by 1 base, with 4 bases of the junction left unmatched. The CDR3 totals 14 residues. DNA of the CDR3: TGTGCCAGCAGCCCACTAGCGGCATCCTACGAGCAGTACTTC. It yields the protein CASSPLAASYEQYF.

This chain uses TRBV11-2 with TRBJ1-1; no reliable D call. V lost 5 bases and J 6 bases, leaving 13 bases between the germline ends. This CDR3 is 13 amino acids long. Germline V lookup: CDR1 SGHAT, CDR2 FQNNGV. CDR3 bases: TGTGCCAGCAGCCGTACGGGGAGCGCTGAAGCTTTCTTT. Translated: CASSRTGSAEAFF. Using reference TRBV11-2 and TRBJ1-1 for the parts outside the CDR3, the full variable domain is EAGVAQSPRYKIIEKRQSVAFWCNPISGHATLYWYQQILGQGPKLLIQFQNNGVVDDSQLPKDRFSAERLKGVDSTLKIQPAKLEDSAVYLCASSRTGSAEAFFGQGTRLTVV.

J is TRBJ1-4 and V is TRBV7-8; D not resolved. Germline V gene sequence: CDR1 SGHVS, CDR2 FQNEAQ. The CDR3 loop spans 17 amino acids. Deletions cut 4 bases from V and 0 bases from J, with 15 bases between. The CDR3 nucleotides read TGTGCCAGCAGCTCTTACGGAGATTTTGCAACTAATGAAAAACTGTTTTTT. This translates into CASSSYGDFATNEKLFF.

A note on this clone: Sequence at one end of the junction differs from germline and may be a read error. The chain has TRBV11-2 and TRBJ1-6, with 9 bases identical to TRBD1. CDR1 is SGHAT and CDR2 is FQNNGV in the germline V gene. This CDR3 is built from 16 residues. This chain's CDR3 is CASSSPGTGRFSALHF. The CDR3 nucleotides are TGTGCCAGCAGCTCCCCCGGGACAGGGCGATTTTCAGCCCTCCACTTT.

This sequence joins TRBV6-1 and TRBJ1-1, with D maybe TRBD1 (5 bases). V was cut by 3 bases and J by 5 bases, with 19 bases left in between. This CDR3 contains 16 residues. CDR1 is MNHNS and CDR2 is SASEGT in the germline V gene. In DNA form, the CDR3 reads TGTGCCAGCAGTGAGTCGCCGGGAGGGGTCATTACTGAAGCTTTCTTT. Protein: CASSESPGGVITEAFF.

The chain uses TRBV4-1 and TRBJ2-1; D is ambiguous. From germline, CDR1 is MGHRA and CDR2 YSYEKL. This CDR3 has 15 residues. V lost 0 bases, J lost 5 bases, and 11 bases lay in between. The CDR3, as DNA: TGCGCCAGCAGCCAAGAGAGGTTGCCCAACAATGAGCAGTTCTTC. Translating gives CASSQERLPNNEQFF.

This clone was seen once. The rearrangement links TRBV10-1 to TRBJ1-6; 7 bases agree with TRBD1. Germline CDR1 WNHNN, CDR2 SYGVQD (reference sequence). V was pared by 6 bases and J by 12 bases, with 14 bases of the junction left unmatched. This CDR3 spans 15 amino acids. CDR3 in DNA: TGCGCCAGCAGGAAGTACAGGGGTTGGCCTGTACCCCTCCACTTT. Its protein product is CASRKYRGWPVPLHF.

This clone has just one count. The chain combines TRBV5-8 with TRBJ2-1; 7 nucleotides align to TRBD2. Germline V gene lookup returns CDR1 SGHTS and CDR2 YDEGEE. This CDR3 has 15 amino acids. V was pared by 0 bases and J by 6 bases, with 6 bases of the junction left unmatched. CDR3 residues: CASSLDLLAVNEQFF. CDR3 DNA sequence: TGTGCCAGCAGCTTGGACCTCCTAGCGGTCAATGAGCAGTTCTTC.

The chain employs TRBV6-5 and TRBJ2-7, with D perhaps TRBD1 (6 bases). The CDR3 is 14 residues long. From germline, CDR1 is MNHEY and CDR2 SVGAGI. Trimming removed 4 bases at V and 3 bases at J, with 13 bases between. The CDR3 loop is CASSSWTDYYEQYF. The CDR3 DNA is TGTGCCAGCAGTTCCTGGACAGATTACTACGAGCAGTACTTC.

The V gene is TRBV7-8, the J gene TRBJ1-4, with a weak D call TRBD1 (6 bases). This CDR3 is 14 amino acids long. Trimming cost V 5 bases and J 5 bases, with 12 bases left between them. CDR1 and CDR2 from the germline V gene are SGHVS and FQNEAQ. Written as DNA, the CDR3 is TGTGCCAGCAGCCGAGGGCAGGGGAATGAAAAACTGTTTTTT. It codes for CASSRGQGNEKLFF.

This clone was observed a handful of times. Written as DNA, the CDR3 is TGTGCTAGTGGTTTGACGACAGGGGGCCGAGGGAATGAGCAGTTCTTC. It yields the protein CASGLTTGGRGNEQFF. The J gene is TRBJ2-1, the V gene TRBV12-5; TRBD1 agrees at 10 bases. J was trimmed by 7 bases and V by 2 bases; bases with no gene match: 8. The CDR3 runs 16 residues. The V gene's germline CDR1 is LGHNT and CDR2 FRNRAP. The full variable domain, with the rest looked up from reference TRBV12-5 and TRBJ2-1, is DARVTQTPRHKVTEMGQEVTMRCQPILGHNTVFWYRQTMMQGLELLAYFRNRAPLDDSGMPKDRFSAEMPDATLATLKIQPSEPRDSAVYFCASGLTTGGRGNEQFFGPGTRLTVL.

The J gene is TRBJ2-3, the V gene TRBV10-1, with a weak D call TRBD2 (5 bases). Trimming took 6 bases from V and 0 from J, leaving 10 bases between them. Germline V gene lookup returns CDR1 WNHNN and CDR2 SYGVQD (reference sequence). The CDR3 extends over 14 amino acids. CDR3 nucleotide sequence: TGCGCCAGCAGCGGAGGAGGAAGCACAGATACGCAGTATTTT. This sequence encodes CASSGGGSTDTQYF.

This chain connects TRBV11-2 to TRBJ2-7; D perhaps matches TRBD2 (5 bases). The CDR3 is made up of 15 amino acids. The V end was cut by 5 bases, the J end by 2 bases, with 16 bases between. CDR1 SGHAT and CDR2 FQNNGV come from the germline V gene. The CDR3 reads CASSPGPEAAYEQYV. The CDR3 nucleotides read TGTGCCAGCAGCCCCGGTCCCGAAGCGGCCTACGAGCAGTACGTC.

This clone was recorded a few times. The V gene is TRBV15, the J gene TRBJ2-2; a possible D gene is TRBD2 (5 bases). This CDR3 has 13 amino acids. The germline V and J ends were trimmed by 1 base and 5 bases, with 5 bases remaining between them. The germline gives CDR1 LNHNV, CDR2 YYDKDF (reference sequence). In nucleotides, the CDR3 is TGTGCCACCAGCAGAGGAGGGACCGGGGAGCTGTTTTTT. Translating it yields CATSRGGTGELFF. The whole variable domain, remainder taken from reference TRBV15 and TRBJ2-2, is DAMVIQNPRYQVTQFGKPVTLSCSQTLNHNVMYWYQQKSSQAPKLLFHYYDKDFNNEADTPDNFQSRRPNTSFCFLDIRSPGLGDTAMYLCATSRGGTGELFFGEGSRLTVL.

The sample holds one count of this clone. The rearrangement joins TRBV5-1 to TRBJ1-4; 8 bases align to TRBD1. CDR1 is SGHRS, CDR2 YFSETQ, per germline. CDR3 length: 16 residues. Germline trimming cut 0 bases from V and 7 bases from J; bases unmatched to any gene: 8. This CDR3 reads CASSLGQGSGIEKLFF. CDR3 nucleotide sequence: TGCGCCAGCAGCTTGGGACAGGGGAGTGGGATTGAAAAACTGTTTTTT.

This clone has just one count. The chain couples TRBV7-6 to TRBJ2-1, with 14 bases identical to TRBD2. The V and J ends lost 1 base and 3 bases, in that order; junction bases with no gene match: 11. Germline lookup yields CDR1 SGHVS and CDR2 FNYEAQ. There are 20 residues in the CDR3. CDR3 sequence: CASSLVTLRLAGGGYNEQFF. Written as DNA, the CDR3 is TGTGCCAGCAGCTTAGTAACCTTGAGACTAGCGGGAGGGGGCTACAATGAGCAGTTCTTC.

The sample holds a few counts of this clone. This CDR3 is also generated by other DNA sequences in the sample. The rearrangement links TRBV5-1 to TRBJ2-2; 11 bases align to TRBD2. This CDR3 has 15 residues. Trimming at V came to 6 bases and at J to 5 bases, leaving 6 bases not matched to a gene. Germline values: CDR1 SGHRS, CDR2 YFSETQ. CDR3 DNA sequence: TGCGCCAGCACTACTAGCGGGAGAGGGACCGGGGAGCTGTTTTTT. Its translation: CASTTSGRGTGELFF.

This clone was seen once. V usage is TRBV6-1 and J usage is TRBJ1-5; D remains unclear. The CDR3 spans 13 residues. Per germline, CDR1 MNHNS and CDR2 SASEGT. Trimming took 3 bases from V and 3 from J, leaving 6 bases between them. The CDR3: CASSDRINQPQHF. Here the CDR3 DNA reads TGTGCCAGCAGTGACAGAATCAATCAGCCCCAGCATTTT.

The sample holds one count of this clone. The chain employs TRBV15 and TRBJ1-1, with TRBD1 identical over 8 bases. After removal of 5 bases from V and 5 bases from J, the junction contained 7 bases not matched to a gene. Germline CDR1 reads LNHNV; CDR2 reads YYDKDF (reference sequence). This CDR3 has 14 residues. CDR3 protein: CATSVLTGGTEAFF. The DNA for the CDR3 is TGTGCCACCAGCGTACTAACAGGGGGAACTGAAGCTTTCTTT.

This chain links TRBV5-1 with TRBJ2-5; TRBD2 is a possible D gene (6 bases). Germline assignment: CDR1 SGHRS and CDR2 YFSETQ. The V end was cut by 4 bases, the J end by 1 base, with 11 bases between. This CDR3 contains 14 residues. The CDR3: CASSTGDSQETQYF. As DNA, the CDR3 is TGCGCCAGCAGCACGGGAGACTCCCAAGAGACCCAGTACTTC.

The gene calls are TRBV19 and TRBJ1-4; 7 bases align to TRBD1. The CDR3 spans 11 residues. The V gene end was trimmed by 7 bases and the J gene end by 8 bases; junction bases not matched to a gene: 1. Germline assignment: CDR1 LNHDA and CDR2 SQIVND (reference sequence). This CDR3 is CASTRGEKLFF. In DNA, the CDR3 is TGTGCCAGTACCAGGGGGGAAAAACTGTTTTTT.

V gene TRBV2 combines with J gene TRBJ2-7, with 7 bases identical to TRBD2. The CDR3 length is 15 residues. The trim removed 1 base at V and 2 bases at J, leaving 5 bases unmatched. Germline CDR1 is SNHLY and CDR2 is FYNNEI. This CDR3 is CASSEGGGNTYEQYF. The CDR3 DNA is TGTGCCAGCAGTGAAGGGGGAGGGAACACCTACGAGCAGTACTTC.

V usage is TRBV7-8 and J usage is TRBJ2-1; 11 positions match TRBD2. Losses at the gene ends were 5 bases for V and 2 bases for J; bases not matched to a gene: 5. Germline V gene data show CDR1 as SGHVS and CDR2 as FQNEAQ. The CDR3 has 16 residues. The CDR3 loop is CASSIGLAGTYNEQFF. The DNA of the CDR3 is TGTGCCAGCAGCATTGGACTAGCGGGCACCTACAATGAGCAGTTCTTC.

This clone appeared a single time. V is TRBV24-1 and J is TRBJ2-5, with D possibly being TRBD1 (6 bases). The CDR3 is made up of 15 amino acids. Trimming left V 1 base short and J 5 bases short, with 13 bases between. In germline, CDR1 is KGHDR, CDR2 SFDVKD. The DNA for the CDR3 is TGTGCCACCAGTGATTTTTTGGGGGCCGGGGAGACCCAGTACTTC. It encodes CATSDFLGAGETQYF.

CDR3 residues: CASSPAGNEQFF. Written as DNA, the CDR3 is TGTGCCAGCAGCCCCGCGGGAAATGAGCAGTTCTTC. The rearrangement uses TRBV3-1 (or the pseudogene TRBV3-2) and TRBJ2-1, with D perhaps TRBD2 (6 bases). The CDR3 covers 12 residues. Germline lookup yields CDR1 LGHDT and CDR2 YNNKEL (reference sequence). V lost 4 bases and J lost 7, with 8 bases in between.

This clone came up many times. The junction does not match germline at one end; this may be a read error. The chain carries TRBV6-4 and TRBJ2-2; D gene ambiguous. The CDR3 is 13 residues long. Germline CDR1 MRHNA, CDR2 SNTAGT. CDR3 nucleotide sequence: TGTGCCGGCAGAACGGCGAACACCGGGGAGCTGTTTTTT. Its translation: CAGRTANTGELFF.

This clone has just a few counts. This chain joins TRBV5-8 and TRBJ2-1; TRBD1 agrees at 7 bases. The V and J ends lost 4 bases and 4 bases, in that order; junction bases with no gene match: 5. This CDR3 is built from 14 residues. Germline lookup yields CDR1 SGHTS and CDR2 YDEGEE. For the CDR3, the DNA is TGTGCCAGCAGCCTAGGGACAGAATACAATGAGCAGTTCTTC. Translated: CASSLGTEYNEQFF. The full variable domain, in which reference TRBV5-8 and TRBJ2-1 provide the parts outside the CDR3, is EAGVTQSPTHLIKTRGQQATLRCSPISGHTSVYWYQQALGLGLQFLLWYDEGEERNRGNFPPRFSGRQFPNYSSELNVNALELEDSALYLCASSLGTEYNEQFFGPGTRLTVL.

The V call is TRBV5-1, the J call TRBJ2-2; D is possibly TRBD2 (6 bases). Trimming stripped 0 bases from V and 6 bases from J, with 9 bases between. The CDR3 has 14 amino acids. Germline V gene lookup returns CDR1 SGHRS and CDR2 YFSETQ. CDR3 sequence reads: CASSLGSGPGELFF. CDR3 coding DNA: TGCGCCAGCAGCTTGGGTAGCGGTCCCGGGGAGCTGTTTTTT.